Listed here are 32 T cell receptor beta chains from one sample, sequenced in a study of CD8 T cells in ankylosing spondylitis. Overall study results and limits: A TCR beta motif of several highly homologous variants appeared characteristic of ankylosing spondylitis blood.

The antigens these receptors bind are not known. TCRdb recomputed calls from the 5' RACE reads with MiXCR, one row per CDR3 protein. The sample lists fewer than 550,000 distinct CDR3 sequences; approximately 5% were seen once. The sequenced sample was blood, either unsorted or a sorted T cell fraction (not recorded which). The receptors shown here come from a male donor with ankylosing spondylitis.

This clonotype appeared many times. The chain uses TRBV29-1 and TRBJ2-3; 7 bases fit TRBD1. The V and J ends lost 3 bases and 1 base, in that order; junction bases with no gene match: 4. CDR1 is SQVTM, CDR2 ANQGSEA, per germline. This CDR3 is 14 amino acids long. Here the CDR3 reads CSVERQGRTDTQYF. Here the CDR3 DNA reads TGCAGCGTTGAGCGACAGGGTCGCACAGATACGCAGTATTTT.

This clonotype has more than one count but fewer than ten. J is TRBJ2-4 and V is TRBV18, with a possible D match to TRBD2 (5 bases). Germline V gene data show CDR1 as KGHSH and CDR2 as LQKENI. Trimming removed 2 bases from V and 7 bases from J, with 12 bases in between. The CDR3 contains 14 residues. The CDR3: CASSPAGRGNIQYF. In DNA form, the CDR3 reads TGTGCCAGCTCACCAGCGGGCCGGGGTAACATTCAGTACTTC.

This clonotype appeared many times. The CDR3 bases are TGTGCCAGCAGCCCCGGGACTAGCGGGAAATCTTCCGGGGAGCTGTTTTTT. Translation gives CASSPGTSGKSSGELFF. This chain connects TRBV7-2 to TRBJ2-2; TRBD2 matches at 13 bases. This CDR3 is 17 amino acids long. V shed 5 bases and J 6 bases; nucleotides not matched to a gene: 9. Germline-derived CDR1 and CDR2 are SGHTA and FQGNSA.

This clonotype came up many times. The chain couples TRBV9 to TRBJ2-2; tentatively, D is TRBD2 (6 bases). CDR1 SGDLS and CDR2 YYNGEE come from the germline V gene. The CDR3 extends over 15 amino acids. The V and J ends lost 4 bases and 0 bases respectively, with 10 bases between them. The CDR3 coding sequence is TGTGCCAGCAGCCGTAGCGGAGCGAACACCGGGGAGCTGTTTTTT. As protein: CASSRSGANTGELFF.

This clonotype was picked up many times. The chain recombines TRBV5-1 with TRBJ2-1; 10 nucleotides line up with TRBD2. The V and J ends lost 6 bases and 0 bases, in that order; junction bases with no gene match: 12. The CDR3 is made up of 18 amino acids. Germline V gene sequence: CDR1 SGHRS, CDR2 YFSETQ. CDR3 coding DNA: TGCGCCAGCACATCCCCGCTTAGCGGGAGGAGCTCCTACAATGAGCAGTTCTTC. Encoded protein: CASTSPLSGRSSYNEQFF.

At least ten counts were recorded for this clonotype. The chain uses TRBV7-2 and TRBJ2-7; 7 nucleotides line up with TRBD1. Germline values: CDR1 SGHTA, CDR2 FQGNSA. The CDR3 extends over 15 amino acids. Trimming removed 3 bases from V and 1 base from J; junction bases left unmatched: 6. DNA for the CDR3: TGTGCCAGCAGCTTGGAGCCGGGACAGTCCTACGAGCAGTACTTC. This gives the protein CASSLEPGQSYEQYF.

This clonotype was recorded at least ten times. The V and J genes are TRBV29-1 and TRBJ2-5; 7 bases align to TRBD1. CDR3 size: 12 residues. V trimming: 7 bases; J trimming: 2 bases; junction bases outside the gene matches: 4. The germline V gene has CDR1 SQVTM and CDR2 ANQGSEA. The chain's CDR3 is CSGVTGQETQYF. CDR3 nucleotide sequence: TGCAGCGGCGTGACAGGGCAAGAGACCCAGTACTTC.

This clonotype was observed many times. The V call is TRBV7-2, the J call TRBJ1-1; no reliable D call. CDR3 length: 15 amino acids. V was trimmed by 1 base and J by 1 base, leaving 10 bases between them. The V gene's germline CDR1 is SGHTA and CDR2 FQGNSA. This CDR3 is CASSLGGIRNTEAFF. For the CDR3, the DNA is TGTGCCAGCAGCTTAGGGGGAATTCGGAACACTGAAGCTTTCTTT. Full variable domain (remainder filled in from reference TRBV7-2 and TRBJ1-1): GAGVSQSPSNKVTEKGKDVELRCDPISGHTALYWYRQSLGQGLEFLIYFQGNSAPDKSGLPSDRFSAERTGGSVSTLTIQRTQQEDSAVYLCASSLGGIRNTEAFFGQGTRLTVV.

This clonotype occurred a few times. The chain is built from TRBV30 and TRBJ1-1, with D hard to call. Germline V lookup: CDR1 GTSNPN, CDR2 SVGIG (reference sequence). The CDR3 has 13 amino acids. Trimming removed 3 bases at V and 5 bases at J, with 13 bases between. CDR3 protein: CAWSHGRGTEAFF. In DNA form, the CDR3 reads TGTGCCTGGAGCCATGGCCGAGGGACTGAAGCTTTCTTT.

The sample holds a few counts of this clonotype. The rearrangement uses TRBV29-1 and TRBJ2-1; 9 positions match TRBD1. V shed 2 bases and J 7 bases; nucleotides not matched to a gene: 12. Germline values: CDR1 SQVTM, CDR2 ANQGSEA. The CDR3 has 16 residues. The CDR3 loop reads CSVEPFTGGMGNEQFF. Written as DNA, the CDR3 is TGCAGCGTTGAACCATTTACAGGGGGCATGGGTAATGAGCAGTTCTTC.

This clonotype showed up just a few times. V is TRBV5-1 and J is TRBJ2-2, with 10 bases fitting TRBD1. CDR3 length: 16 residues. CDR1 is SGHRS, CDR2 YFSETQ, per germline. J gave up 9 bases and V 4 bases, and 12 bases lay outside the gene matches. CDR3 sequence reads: CASSLQPGQGIWELFF. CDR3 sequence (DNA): TGCGCCAGCAGCCTACAACCGGGACAGGGGATCTGGGAGCTGTTTTTT.

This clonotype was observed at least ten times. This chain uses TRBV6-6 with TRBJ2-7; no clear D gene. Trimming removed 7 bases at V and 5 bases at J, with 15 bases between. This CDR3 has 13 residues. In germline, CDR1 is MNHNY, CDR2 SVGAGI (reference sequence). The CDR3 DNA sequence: TGTGCCAGCAATAAGGAGATCCGGAACGAGCAGTACTTC. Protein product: CASNKEIRNEQYF.

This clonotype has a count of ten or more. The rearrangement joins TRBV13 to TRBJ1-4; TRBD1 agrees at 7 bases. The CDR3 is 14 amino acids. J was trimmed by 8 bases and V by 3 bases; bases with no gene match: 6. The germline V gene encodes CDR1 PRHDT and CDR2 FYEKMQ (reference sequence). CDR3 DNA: TGTGCCAGCAGCTTGAGAGGGGGCAGGGAAAAACTGTTTTTT. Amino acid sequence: CASSLRGGREKLFF.

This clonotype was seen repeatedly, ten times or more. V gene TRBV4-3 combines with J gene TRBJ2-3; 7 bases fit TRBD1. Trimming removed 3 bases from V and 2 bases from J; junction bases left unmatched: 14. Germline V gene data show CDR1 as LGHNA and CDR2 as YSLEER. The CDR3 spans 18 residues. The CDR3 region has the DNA TGCGCCAGCAGCCAGTATCATATACGACAGGGCGTCACAGATACGCAGTATTTT. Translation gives CASSQYHIRQGVTDTQYF.

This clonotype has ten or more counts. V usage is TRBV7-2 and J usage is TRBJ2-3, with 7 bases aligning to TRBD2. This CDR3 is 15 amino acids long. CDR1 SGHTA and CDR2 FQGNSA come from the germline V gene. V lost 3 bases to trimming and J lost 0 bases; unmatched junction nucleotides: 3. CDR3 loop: CASSFGGGSTDTQYF. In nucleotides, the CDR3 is TGTGCCAGCAGCTTTGGCGGGGGAAGCACAGATACGCAGTATTTT.

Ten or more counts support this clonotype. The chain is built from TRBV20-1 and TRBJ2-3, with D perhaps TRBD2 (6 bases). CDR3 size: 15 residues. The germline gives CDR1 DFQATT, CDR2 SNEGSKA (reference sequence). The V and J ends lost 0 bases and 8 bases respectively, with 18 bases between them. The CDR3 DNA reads TGCAGTGCTAGAGATCTAGTTTTAGCGGCAGCTACGCAGTATTTT. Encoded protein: CSARDLVLAAATQYF.

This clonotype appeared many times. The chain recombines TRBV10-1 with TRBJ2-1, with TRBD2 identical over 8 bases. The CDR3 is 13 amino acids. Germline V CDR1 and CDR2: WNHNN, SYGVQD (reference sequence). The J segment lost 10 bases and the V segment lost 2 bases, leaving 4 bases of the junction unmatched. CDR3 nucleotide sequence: TGCGCCAGCAGTGAGCCAGCGGGAGACGAGCAGTTCTTC. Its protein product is CASSEPAGDEQFF.

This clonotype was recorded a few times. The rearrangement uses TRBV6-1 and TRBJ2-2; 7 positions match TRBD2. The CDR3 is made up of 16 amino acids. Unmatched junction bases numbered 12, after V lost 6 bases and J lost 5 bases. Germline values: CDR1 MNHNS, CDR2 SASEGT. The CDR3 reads CASSLAGGVRTGELFF. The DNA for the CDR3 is TGTGCCAGCAGCCTCGCTGGGGGGGTGAGAACCGGGGAGCTGTTTTTT.

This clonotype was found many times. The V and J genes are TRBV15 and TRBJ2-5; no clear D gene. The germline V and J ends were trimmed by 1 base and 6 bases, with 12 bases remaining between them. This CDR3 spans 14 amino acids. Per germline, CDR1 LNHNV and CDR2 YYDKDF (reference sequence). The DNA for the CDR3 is TGTGCCACCAGCAGAGCTGGCAGTTATCAGACCCAGTACTTC. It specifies CATSRAGSYQTQYF.

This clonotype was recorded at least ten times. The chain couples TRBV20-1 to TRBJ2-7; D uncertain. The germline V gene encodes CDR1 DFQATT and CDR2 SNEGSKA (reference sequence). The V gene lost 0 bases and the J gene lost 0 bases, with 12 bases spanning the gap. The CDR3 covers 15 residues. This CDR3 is CSAREDPVYSYEQYF. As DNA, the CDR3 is TGCAGTGCTAGAGAGGACCCCGTATACTCCTACGAGCAGTACTTC.

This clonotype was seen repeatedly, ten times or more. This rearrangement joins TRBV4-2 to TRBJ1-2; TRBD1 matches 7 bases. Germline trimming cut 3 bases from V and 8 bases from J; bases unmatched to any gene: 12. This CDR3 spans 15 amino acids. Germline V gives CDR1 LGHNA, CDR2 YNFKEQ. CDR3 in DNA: TGTGCCAGCAGCCACCCCGGAGACAGGGTGGGCGGCTACACCTTC. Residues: CASSHPGDRVGGYTF.

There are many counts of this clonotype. The CDR3 DNA reads TGTGCCAGCAGCTTATCGGGGGGGGCCAACGTCCTGACTTTC. Its protein product is CASSLSGGANVLTF. The rearrangement joins TRBV12-3 or TRBV12-4 to TRBJ2-6; TRBD2 is a possible D gene (5 bases). Trimming left V 6 bases short and J 4 bases short, with 10 bases between. The length of the CDR3 is 14 residues.

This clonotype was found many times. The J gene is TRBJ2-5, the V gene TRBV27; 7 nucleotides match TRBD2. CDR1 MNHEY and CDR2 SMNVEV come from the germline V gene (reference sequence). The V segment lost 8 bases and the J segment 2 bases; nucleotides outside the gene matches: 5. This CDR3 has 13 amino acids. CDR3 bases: TGTGCCAGCCGGGACTATCCACAAGAGACCCAGTACTTC. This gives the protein CASRDYPQETQYF.

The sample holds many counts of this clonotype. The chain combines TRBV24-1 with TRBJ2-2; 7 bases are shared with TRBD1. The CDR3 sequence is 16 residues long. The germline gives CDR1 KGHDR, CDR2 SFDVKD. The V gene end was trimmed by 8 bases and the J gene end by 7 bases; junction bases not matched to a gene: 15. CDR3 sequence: CATTGGKGGAGGELFF. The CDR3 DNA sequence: TGTGCCACCACCGGAGGTAAAGGGGGCGCCGGCGGGGAGCTGTTTTTT.

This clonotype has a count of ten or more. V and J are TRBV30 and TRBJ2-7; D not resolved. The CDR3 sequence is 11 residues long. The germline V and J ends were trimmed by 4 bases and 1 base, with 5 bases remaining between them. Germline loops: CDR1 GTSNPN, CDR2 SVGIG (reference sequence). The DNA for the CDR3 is TGTGCCTGGATCACGTCCTACGAGCAGTACTTC. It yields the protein CAWITSYEQYF.

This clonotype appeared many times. CDR3 region: CASSFDRTGELFF. CDR3 nucleotides: TGTGCCAGCAGTTTTGACAGGACCGGGGAGCTGTTTTTT. The rearrangement joins TRBV27 to TRBJ2-2; D may be TRBD1 (6 bases). This CDR3 contains 13 residues. Trimming pared 3 bases from V and 5 bases from J, leaving 7 bases between. Looked up from germline, CDR1 is MNHEY and CDR2 is SMNVEV (reference sequence).

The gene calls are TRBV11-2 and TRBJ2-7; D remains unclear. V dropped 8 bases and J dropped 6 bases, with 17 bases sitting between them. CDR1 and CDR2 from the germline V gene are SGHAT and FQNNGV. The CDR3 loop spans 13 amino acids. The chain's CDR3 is CASGVDTGLEQYF. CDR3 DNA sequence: TGTGCCAGCGGGGTCGATACGGGCCTCGAGCAGTACTTC.

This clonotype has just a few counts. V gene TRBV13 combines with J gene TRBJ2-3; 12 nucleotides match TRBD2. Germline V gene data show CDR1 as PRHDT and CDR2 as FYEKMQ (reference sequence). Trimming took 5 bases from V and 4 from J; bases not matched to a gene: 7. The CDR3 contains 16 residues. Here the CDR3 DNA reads TGTGCCAGCAGCCCTCGGACTAGCGGGGACTCAGATACGCAGTATTTT. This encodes CASSPRTSGDSDTQYF.

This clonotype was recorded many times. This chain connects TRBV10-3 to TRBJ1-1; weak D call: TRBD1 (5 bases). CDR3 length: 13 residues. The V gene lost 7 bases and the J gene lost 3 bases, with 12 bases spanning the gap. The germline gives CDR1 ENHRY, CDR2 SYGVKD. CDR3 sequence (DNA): TGTGCCATCAACGGACAAGGGGACACTGAAGCTTTCTTT. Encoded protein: CAINGQGDTEAFF.

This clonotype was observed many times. The CDR3 sequence is CASSYGDEKTQYF. The CDR3 bases are TGTGCCAGCAGTTACGGCGACGAGAAGACCCAGTACTTC. The chain recombines TRBV6-6 with TRBJ2-5; no definite D call. The germline CDR1 and CDR2 sequences are MNHNY and SVGAGI (reference sequence). This CDR3 spans 13 amino acids. V lost 2 bases and J lost 6, with 10 bases in between.

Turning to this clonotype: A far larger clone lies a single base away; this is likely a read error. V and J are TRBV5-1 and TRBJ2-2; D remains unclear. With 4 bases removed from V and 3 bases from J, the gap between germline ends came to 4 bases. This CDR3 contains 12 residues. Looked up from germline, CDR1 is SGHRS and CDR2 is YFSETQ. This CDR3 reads CASSADTGELFF. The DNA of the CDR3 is TGCGCCAGCAGCGCCGACACCGGGGAGCTGTTTTTT.

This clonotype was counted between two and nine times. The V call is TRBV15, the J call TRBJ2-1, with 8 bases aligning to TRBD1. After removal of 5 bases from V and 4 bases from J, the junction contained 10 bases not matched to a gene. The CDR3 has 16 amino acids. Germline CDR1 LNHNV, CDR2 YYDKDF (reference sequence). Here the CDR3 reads CATSRRQGAPYNEQFF. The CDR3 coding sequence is TGTGCCACCAGCCGGCGGCAGGGGGCCCCTTACAATGAGCAGTTCTTC.